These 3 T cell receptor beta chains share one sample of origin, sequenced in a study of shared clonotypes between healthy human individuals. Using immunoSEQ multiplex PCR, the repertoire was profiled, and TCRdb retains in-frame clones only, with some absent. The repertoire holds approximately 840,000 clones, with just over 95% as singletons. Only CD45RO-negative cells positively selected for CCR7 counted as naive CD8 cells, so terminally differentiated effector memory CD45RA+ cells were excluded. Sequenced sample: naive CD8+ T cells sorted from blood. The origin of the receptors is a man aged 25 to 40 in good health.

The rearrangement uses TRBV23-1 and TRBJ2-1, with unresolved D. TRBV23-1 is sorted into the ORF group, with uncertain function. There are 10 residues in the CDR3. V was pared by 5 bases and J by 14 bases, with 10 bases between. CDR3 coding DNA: TGCGCCAGCAGTTCGTCCCCCGAGTTCTTC. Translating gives CASSSSPEFF.

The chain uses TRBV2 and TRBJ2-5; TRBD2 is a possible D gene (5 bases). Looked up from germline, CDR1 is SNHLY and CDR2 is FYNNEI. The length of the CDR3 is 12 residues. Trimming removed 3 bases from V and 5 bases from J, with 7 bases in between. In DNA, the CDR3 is TGTGCCAGCAGTGATTCGGGGGAGACCCAGTACTTC. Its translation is CASSDSGETQYF.

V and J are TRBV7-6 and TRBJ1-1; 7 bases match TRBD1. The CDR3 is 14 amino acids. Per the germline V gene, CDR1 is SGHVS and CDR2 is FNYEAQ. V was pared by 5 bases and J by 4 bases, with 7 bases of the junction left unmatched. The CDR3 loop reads CASSQGQASTEAFF. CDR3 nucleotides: TGTGCCAGCAGCCAAGGACAGGCAAGCACTGAAGCTTTCTTT.